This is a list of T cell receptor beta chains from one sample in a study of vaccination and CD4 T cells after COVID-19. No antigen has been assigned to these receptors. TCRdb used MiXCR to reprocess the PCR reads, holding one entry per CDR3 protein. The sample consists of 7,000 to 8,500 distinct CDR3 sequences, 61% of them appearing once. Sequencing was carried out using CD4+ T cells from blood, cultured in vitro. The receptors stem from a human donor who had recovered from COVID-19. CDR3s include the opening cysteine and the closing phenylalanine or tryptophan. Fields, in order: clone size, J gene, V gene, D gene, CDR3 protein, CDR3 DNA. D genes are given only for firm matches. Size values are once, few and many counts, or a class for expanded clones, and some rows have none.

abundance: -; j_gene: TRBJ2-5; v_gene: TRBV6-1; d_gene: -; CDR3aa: CASSWVGETQYF; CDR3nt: TGTGCCAGCAGCTGGGTTGGGGAGACCCAGTACTTC
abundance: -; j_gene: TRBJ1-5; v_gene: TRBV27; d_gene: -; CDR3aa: CASSLWGRGFNQPQHF; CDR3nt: TGTGCCAGCAGTTTATGGGGTAGGGGCTTCAATCAGCCCCAGCATTTT
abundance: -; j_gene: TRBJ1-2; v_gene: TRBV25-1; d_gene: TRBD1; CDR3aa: CASSHDRGLGYTF; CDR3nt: TGTGCCAGCAGTCACGACAGGGGGCTTGGCTACACCTTC
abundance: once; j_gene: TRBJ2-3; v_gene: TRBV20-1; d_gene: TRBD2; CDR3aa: CSAPGDSGGGTDTQYF; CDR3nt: TGCAGTGCTCCAGGGGATAGCGGGGGGGGCACAGATACGCAGTATTTT
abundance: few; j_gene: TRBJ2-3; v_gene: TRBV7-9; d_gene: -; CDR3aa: CASSLAGPTDTQYF; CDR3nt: TGTGCCAGCAGCTTAGCGGGGCCGACAGATACGCAGTATTTT
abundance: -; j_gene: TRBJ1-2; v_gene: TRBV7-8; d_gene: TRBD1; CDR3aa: CASSQGGGYTF; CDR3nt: TGTGCCAGCAGCCAGGGGGGTGGCTACACCTTC
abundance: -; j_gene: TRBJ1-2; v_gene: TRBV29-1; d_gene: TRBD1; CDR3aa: CSVGQGTRNYGYTF; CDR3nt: TGCAGCGTTGGACAGGGAACGCGTAACTATGGCTACACCTTC
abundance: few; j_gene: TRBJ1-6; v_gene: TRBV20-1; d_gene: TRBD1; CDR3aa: CSARDRGGSPLHF; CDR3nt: TGCAGTGCCAGGGACAGGGGGGGCTCACCCCTCCACTTT
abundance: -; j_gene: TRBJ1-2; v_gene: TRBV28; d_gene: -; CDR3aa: CASLSLHGRENYGYTF; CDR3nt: TGTGCCAGCCTCTCCCTTCATGGCAGGGAGAACTATGGCTACACCTTC
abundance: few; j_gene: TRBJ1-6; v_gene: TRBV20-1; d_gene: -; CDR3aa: CSANRDYSYNSPLHF; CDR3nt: TGCAGTGCTAACAGGGACTATTCCTATAATTCACCCCTCCACTTT
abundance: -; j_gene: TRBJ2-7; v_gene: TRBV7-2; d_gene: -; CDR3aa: CASSWVSRNSYEQYF; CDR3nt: TGTGCCAGCAGCTGGGTCTCGCGGAACTCCTACGAGCAGTACTTC
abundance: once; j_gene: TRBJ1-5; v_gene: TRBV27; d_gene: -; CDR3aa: CASSPSSGEYQPQHF; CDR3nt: TGTGCCAGCAGTCCATCCTCAGGGGAGTATCAGCCCCAGCATTTT
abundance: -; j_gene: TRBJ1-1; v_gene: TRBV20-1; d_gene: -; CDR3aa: CSARASRNTEAFF; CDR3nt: TGCAGTGCCAGGGCCTCCCGGAACACTGAAGCTTTCTTT
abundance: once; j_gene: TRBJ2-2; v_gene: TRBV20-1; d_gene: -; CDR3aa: CSARDSRWGNTGELFF; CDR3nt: TGCAGTGCTAGGGACAGCCGCTGGGGGAACACCGGGGAGCTGTTTTTT
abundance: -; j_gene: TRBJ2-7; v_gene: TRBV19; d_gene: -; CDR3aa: CASSAGRETYEQYF; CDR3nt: TGTGCCAGTAGTGCCGGAAGGGAGACCTACGAGCAGTACTTC
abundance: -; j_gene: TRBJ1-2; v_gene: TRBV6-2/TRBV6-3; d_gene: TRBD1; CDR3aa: CASRTMGTGSRYTF; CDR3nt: TGTGCCAGCAGGACCATGGGGACAGGGAGTCGCTACACCTTC
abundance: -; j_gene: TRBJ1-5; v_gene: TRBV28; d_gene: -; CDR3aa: CASLPLGHQPQHF; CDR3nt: TGTGCCAGCCTTCCTTTGGGGCATCAGCCCCAGCATTTT
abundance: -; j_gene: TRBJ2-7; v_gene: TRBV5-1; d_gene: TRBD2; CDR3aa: CASSPDGTSGDEQYF; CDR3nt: TGCGCCAGCAGCCCGGACGGGACTAGCGGGGACGAGCAGTACTTC